Described below is a single T cell receptor beta chain sequence and its context. Its matching antigen is unknown. This PCR relied on a set of 60 Vbeta primers and 13 Jbeta primers. The repertoire was sequenced with immunoSEQ multiplex PCR; TCRdb's copy has only in-frame clones and lacks some. This sample has over 90,000 clones; 65% to 85% occur once, and the top ten carry over 4%. The ends lost 0 bases at V and 3 bases at J; junction bases unmatched: 9. In germline, CDR1 is SGHNT, CDR2 YENEEA. The CDR3 has 18 amino acids. This entry comes from a study of cytomegalovirus exposure and HLA in healthy donors. Broader study findings: Most sequenced TCRs were rare (though some public TCRs occurred in many donors). A previous analysis found most TCR beta V segments productive roughly 87% or roughly 30% of the time.

The sample was PBMCs. The chain employs TRBV11-3 and TRBJ2-3, with 10 bases that match TRBD2. The TCR comes from a man aged 50-59 years in good health and CMV-seropositive. CDR3 region: CASSLELPSGSGTDTQYF. Written as DNA, the CDR3 is TGTGCCAGCAGCTTAGAATTACCTAGCGGGAGCGGGACAGATACGCAGTATTTT.